This T cell receptor (beta chain) was retrieved from a study of blood T cell repertoires in COVID-19. Clones were read by immunoSEQ multiplex PCR, and TCRdb kept only the in-frame ones, dropping some. The sample lists approximately 300,000 clones; roughly 90% were seen once. From germline, CDR1 is MNHEY and CDR2 SVGAGI. Unmatched junction bases numbered 6, after V lost 5 bases and J lost 6 bases. The CDR3 is made up of 13 amino acids. The rearrangement links TRBV6-5 to TRBJ2-7; TRBD1 matches 8 bases. Specimen: PBMCs or T cells enriched from blood (not recorded which). The receptor was isolated from a woman under 40 who had recovered from COVID-19. In nucleotides, the CDR3 is TGTGCCAGCAGTCGTGGACAGGGTATCGAGCAGTACTTC. Protein product: CASSRGQGIEQYF.